This passage covers 14 T cell receptor beta chains from one sample sequenced in a study of OX40 agonist ivuxolimab in advanced cancers. Profiling relied on immunoSEQ multiplex PCR, and the TCRdb table lists in-frame clones only, not all of them. Of 30,000 or so clones listed, approximately 80% are singletons. This sample comprised CD4+ or CD8+ T cells sorted from blood, obtained in a trial of the OX40 agonist ivuxolimab. Source of these receptors: an adult with an advanced solid tumor such as melanoma, head and neck, liver or kidney cancer.

This clone has only one observation. CDR3 residues: CASSQQLRGNEQFF. CDR3 bases: TGTGCCAGCAGTCAACAGCTCCGGGGCAATGAGCAGTTCTTC. The gene calls are TRBV28 and TRBJ2-1; D is possibly TRBD2 (5 bases). The CDR3 contains 14 residues. Trimming cost V 5 bases and J 6 bases, with 14 bases left between them. Germline assignment: CDR1 MDHEN and CDR2 SYDVKM.

The chain joins TRBV27 to TRBJ1-5; 9 nucleotides match TRBD1. Germline lookup yields CDR1 MNHEY and CDR2 SMNVEV (reference sequence). The CDR3 consists of 15 residues. Trimming cost V 2 bases and J 5 bases; bases outside gene matches: 4. The DNA for the CDR3 is TGTGCCAGCAGTTTAGCCGGGACAGGGTATCAGCCCCAGCATTTT. It translates to CASSLAGTGYQPQHF.

The chain couples TRBV5-5 to TRBJ2-7; D is ambiguous. V was cut by 1 base and J by 4 bases, with 12 bases left in between. The CDR3 extends over 14 amino acids. Germline assignment: CDR1 SGHKS and CDR2 YYEKEE (reference sequence). This chain's CDR3 is CASSLRVNGYEQYF. The CDR3, as DNA: TGTGCCAGCAGCTTGAGGGTAAATGGGTACGAGCAGTACTTC.

The gene calls are TRBV6-4 and TRBJ1-1; 9 bases are a match to TRBD1. The germline V gene encodes CDR1 MRHNA and CDR2 SNTAGT. Trimming removed 3 bases from V and 7 bases from J; junction bases left unmatched: 6. There are 14 residues in the CDR3. The CDR3 sequence: CASSESGQGNEAFF. DNA of the CDR3: TGTGCCAGCAGTGAATCGGGACAGGGAAATGAAGCTTTCTTT.

This chain joins TRBV6-5 and TRBJ2-7, with 8 bases aligning to TRBD1. After removal of 5 bases from V and 0 bases from J, the junction contained 6 bases not matched to a gene. The germline V gene encodes CDR1 MNHEY and CDR2 SVGAGI. CDR3 length equals 15 residues. The CDR3 reads CASSKRQGSSYEQYF. CDR3 sequence (DNA): TGTGCCAGCAGTAAAAGACAGGGGAGCTCCTACGAGCAGTACTTC.

There are a few counts of this clone. The CDR3 region is CASSRLAGKSVGELFF. The CDR3 DNA is TGTGCCAGCAGCCGACTAGCGGGGAAATCGGTCGGGGAGCTGTTTTTT. V gene TRBV5-6 combines with J gene TRBJ2-2; 11 bases are shared with TRBD2. The CDR3 consists of 16 residues. The V gene's germline CDR1 is SGHDT and CDR2 YYEEEE. V lost 4 bases to trimming and J lost 7 bases; unmatched junction nucleotides: 9.

J is TRBJ2-7 and V is TRBV5-6; no definite D call. The length of the CDR3 is 16 residues. Per germline, CDR1 SGHDT and CDR2 YYEEEE. Trimming left V 0 bases short and J 3 bases short, with 16 bases between. In DNA form, the CDR3 reads TGTGCCAGCAGCTTGGTGGGCGAGCGATGGGGCTACGAGCAGTACTTC. Its protein is CASSLVGERWGYEQYF.

The V call is TRBV6-6, the J call TRBJ2-7, with D hard to call. CDR3 length: 11 residues. V was clipped by 4 bases and J by 6 bases, with 7 bases between them. Germline V gene data show CDR1 as MNHNY and CDR2 as SVGAGI (reference sequence). The CDR3 here is CASSSLLEQYF. CDR3 sequence (DNA): TGTGCCAGCAGTTCCCTCCTCGAGCAGTACTTC.

The chain uses TRBV5-4 and TRBJ1-2, with D possibly TRBD1 on 6 matching bases. Germline-derived CDR1 and CDR2 are SGHNT and YYREEE (reference sequence). There are 11 residues in the CDR3. Trimming took off 5 bases at V and 10 bases at J, with 12 bases between the two ends. The CDR3 spells CASRNSGDYTF. The CDR3 DNA reads as TGTGCCAGCAGGAACTCAGGGGACTACACCTTC.

The chain recombines TRBV2 with TRBJ1-5, with a weak D call TRBD1 (5 bases). V was pared by 3 bases and J by 5 bases, with 8 bases between. The germline V gene encodes CDR1 SNHLY and CDR2 FYNNEI. This CDR3 contains 13 residues. CDR3 DNA: TGTGCCAGCAGTGATGGGGGTTATCAGCCCCAGCATTTT. Its translation: CASSDGGYQPQHF.

The rearrangement links TRBV14 to TRBJ2-2, with no clear D. CDR3 length: 13 residues. CDR1 and CDR2 from the germline V gene are SGHDN and FVKESK. The V end was cut by 4 bases, the J end by 4 bases, with 7 bases between. The CDR3 nucleotides are TGTGCCAGCAGCCCCAGGACCACCGGGGAGCTGTTTTTT. Amino acids: CASSPRTTGELFF.

The genes are TRBV11-3 and TRBJ2-3, with TRBD1 identical over 11 bases. The V segment lost 0 bases and the J segment 3 bases; nucleotides outside the gene matches: 2. The CDR3 extends over 16 amino acids. From germline, CDR1 is SGHNT and CDR2 YENEEA. CDR3 sequence: CASSLDGTGGTDTQYF. The CDR3 DNA follows: TGTGCCAGCAGCTTAGATGGGACAGGGGGAACAGATACGCAGTATTTT.

The chain combines TRBV5-1 with TRBJ1-3; D is undetermined. Trimming left V 7 bases short and J 7 bases short, with 18 bases between. The germline V gene has CDR1 SGHRS and CDR2 YFSETQ. The CDR3 has 14 amino acids. CDR3 nucleotide sequence: TGCGCCAGCCTTACCCTTGACTTTAGGAACACCATATATTTT. Its translation: CASLTLDFRNTIYF.

In nucleotides, the CDR3 is TGCGCCAGCAGCTTAACAGGGGGGAGGGATACGCAGTATTTT. Translated, it gives CASSLTGGRDTQYF. The chain carries TRBV5-1 and TRBJ2-3; TRBD1 agrees at 8 bases. Losses at the gene ends were 2 bases for V and 6 bases for J; bases not matched to a gene: 5. Germline V gene data show CDR1 as SGHRS and CDR2 as YFSETQ. The CDR3 contains 14 residues.